One and the same sample provided the 8 T cell receptor beta chains below, sequenced in a study of Ad26.COV2.S vaccination and SARS-CoV-2 variants. TCRdb's copy holds only in-frame clones and misses some; the assay was immunoSEQ multiplex PCR. The table records some 340,000 clones, about 86% of them present only once. As for treatment: about 20 received Ad26.COV2.S at low or high dose, single or two shots; about 5 received placebo; per-sample allocation not given. Day 63 following the first vaccine or placebo injection was when the samples were taken. Sequenced here: peripheral blood, sampled in a trial of Ad26.COV2.S vaccine versus placebo. Receptors were obtained from a person aged 18-60 years who received the Ad26.COV2.S COVID-19 vaccine or a placebo.

This sequence joins TRBV6-6 and TRBJ1-3; the D gene is possibly TRBD1 (6 bases). V dropped 2 bases and J dropped 0 bases, with 11 bases sitting between them. This CDR3 has 16 residues. Germline V gives CDR1 MNHNY, CDR2 SVGAGI (reference sequence). The CDR3 DNA reads TGTGCCAGCAGTTACCAGGGGCTAGACTCTGGAAACACCATATATTTT. This gives the protein CASSYQGLDSGNTIYF.

The V and J genes are TRBV27 and TRBJ1-1, with D uncertain. Trimming cost V 3 bases and J 3 bases, with 11 bases left between them. The CDR3 covers 14 residues. CDR1 is MNHEY, CDR2 SMNVEV, per germline (reference sequence). The CDR3 here is CASSFMSGDTEAFF. CDR3 nucleotides: TGTGCCAGCAGTTTTATGTCTGGGGACACTGAAGCTTTCTTT.

This clone was detected many times. The gene calls are TRBV6-4 and TRBJ1-2, with a weak D call TRBD1 (5 bases). V was shortened by 3 bases and J by 7 bases, with 18 bases between the two germline ends. CDR3 length: 15 residues. CDR1 and CDR2 (germline): MRHNA, SNTAGT. CDR3 residues: CASSEGDGSFSGYTF. In DNA form, the CDR3 reads TGTGCCAGCAGTGAAGGGGACGGTAGCTTTAGTGGCTACACCTTC.

CDR3 amino acids: CASSYRKTQYF. In nucleotides, the CDR3 is TGTGCCAGCAGTTACAGGAAGACCCAGTACTTC. The V gene is TRBV6-5, the J gene TRBJ2-5; no reliable D call. The CDR3 covers 11 residues. Per germline, CDR1 MNHEY and CDR2 SVGAGI. The V end lost 2 bases, the J end lost 6 bases, and 4 bases lay between the germline ends.

This clone was recorded only once. This chain joins TRBV15 and TRBJ2-7; D may be TRBD1 (5 bases). Germline V gene lookup returns CDR1 LNHNV and CDR2 YYDKDF (reference sequence). The CDR3 length is 20 residues. V shed 3 bases and J shed 5 bases, with 32 bases lying between them. CDR3 bases: TGTGCCACCAGCAGGGGTTCCAGCCCACAAAAAGTAGACAGTTGCAACGAGCAGTACTTC. Residues: CATSRGSSPQKVDSCNEQYF.

The J gene is TRBJ2-3, the V gene TRBV7-2; the match to TRBD2 covers 9 bases. The CDR3 covers 16 residues. CDR1 is SGHTA, CDR2 FQGNSA, per germline. V trimming: 0 bases; J trimming: 5 bases; junction bases outside the gene matches: 6. CDR3 bases: TGTGCCAGCAGCTTAGCTGGCGGGGGGGCCGTAGATACGCAGTATTTT. The encoded protein is CASSLAGGGAVDTQYF. The entire variable domain, with the rest obtained from reference TRBV7-2 and TRBJ2-3, is as follows: GAGVSQSPSNKVTEKGKDVELRCDPISGHTALYWYRQSLGQGLEFLIYFQGNSAPDKSGLPSDRFSAERTGGSVSTLTIQRTQQEDSAVYLCASSLAGGGAVDTQYFGPGTRLTVL.

The chain couples TRBV5-1 to TRBJ2-7, with D possibly being TRBD1 (5 bases). This CDR3 region has 15 residues. V was shortened by 2 bases and J by 7 bases, with 19 bases between the two germline ends. Germline V gene lookup returns CDR1 SGHRS and CDR2 YFSETQ. For the CDR3, the DNA is TGCGCCAGCAGCTTAGGGCCAGGGCTGGATGGAGAGCAGTACTTC. Amino acid sequence: CASSLGPGLDGEQYF.

This chain joins TRBV7-9 and TRBJ1-2; TRBD1 agrees at 8 bases. Germline CDR1 reads SEHNR; CDR2 reads FQNEAQ (reference sequence). V trimming: 5 bases; J trimming: 4 bases; junction bases outside the gene matches: 6. The CDR3 contains 14 residues. The DNA for the CDR3 is TGTGCCAGCAGCGATTATGGGACAGGCTATGGCTACACCTTC. It translates to CASSDYGTGYGYTF.